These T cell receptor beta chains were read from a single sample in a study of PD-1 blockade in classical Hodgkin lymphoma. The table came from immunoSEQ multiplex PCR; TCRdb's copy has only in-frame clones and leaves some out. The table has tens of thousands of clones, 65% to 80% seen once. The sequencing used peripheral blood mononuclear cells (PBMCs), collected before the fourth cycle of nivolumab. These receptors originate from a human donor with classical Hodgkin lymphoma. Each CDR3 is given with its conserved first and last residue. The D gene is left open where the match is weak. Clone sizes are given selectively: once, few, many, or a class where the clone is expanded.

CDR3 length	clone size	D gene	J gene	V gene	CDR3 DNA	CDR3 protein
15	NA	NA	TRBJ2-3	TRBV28	TGTGCCAGCAGTTTAAACTCGGGTAGGACAGATACGCAGTATTTT	CASSLNSGRTDTQYF
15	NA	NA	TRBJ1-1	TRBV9	TGTGCCAGCAGTCCGTCGGGACTTAGAAAAACTGAAGCTTTCTTT	CASSPSGLRKTEAFF
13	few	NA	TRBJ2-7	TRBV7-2	TGTGCCAGCAGCGTCGGGATCCTCTACGAGCAGTACTTC	CASSVGILYEQYF
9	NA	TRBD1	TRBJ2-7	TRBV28	TGTGCCAGCAGCTCGGGACAGCCATTC	CASSSGQPF
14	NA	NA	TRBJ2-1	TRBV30	TGTGCCTGTCGGATTTTGGGAGGTGTAGGTGAGCAGTTCTTC	CACRILGGVGEQFF
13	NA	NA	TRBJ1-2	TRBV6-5	TGTGCCAGCGCCCAGACAGTTTACTATGGCTACACCTTC	CASAQTVYYGYTF
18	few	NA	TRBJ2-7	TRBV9	TGTGCCAGTGTATCCCGATCCATGAGACGGACCCGACCTTCCGAGCAGTACTTC	CASVSRSMRRTRPSEQYF
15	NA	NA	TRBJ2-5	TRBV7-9	TGTGCCAGCAGCTCCCGACCGGGAGTAAAAGAGACCCAGTACTTC	CASSSRPGVKETQYF
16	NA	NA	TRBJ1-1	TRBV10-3	TGTGCCATCAGTGAGTCGAATAGGCGTACGAACACTGAAGCTTTCTTT	CAISESNRRTNTEAFF
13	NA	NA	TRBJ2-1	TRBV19	TGTGCCAGTAGTTTTGGGACTCAGAATGAGCAGTTCTTC	CASSFGTQNEQFF
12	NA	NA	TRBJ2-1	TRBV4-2	TGTGCCAGCAGCCAAGGCCCCAATGAGCAGTTCTTC	CASSQGPNEQFF
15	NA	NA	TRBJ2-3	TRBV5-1	TGCGCCAGCAGCTTGGAGAGGGGGACCACAGATACGCAGTATTTT	CASSLERGTTDTQYF
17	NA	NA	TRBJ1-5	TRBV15	TGTGCCACCAGCAGAAGTACCGTATACCCAAGCAATCAGCCCCAGCATTTT	CATSRSTVYPSNQPQHF
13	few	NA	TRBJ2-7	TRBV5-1	TGCGCCAGCAGAAGAACGGGAGCGGGCGAGCAGTACTTC	CASRRTGAGEQYF
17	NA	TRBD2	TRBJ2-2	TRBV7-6	TGTGCCAGCAGCTTAAGAGCGGGAGGGCCAGGGACCGGGGAGCTGTTTTTT	CASSLRAGGPGTGELFF
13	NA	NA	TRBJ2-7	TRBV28	TGTGCCAGCAGTTTACCCCCTTACTACGAGCAGTACTTC	CASSLPPYYEQYF
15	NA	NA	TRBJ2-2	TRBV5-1	TGCGCCAGCAGCTCTGGACAGACGATCACCGGGGAGCTGTTTTTT	CASSSGQTITGELFF
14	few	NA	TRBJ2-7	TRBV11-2	TGTGCCAGCAGCATCGGGGACCACTCCTACGAGCAGTACTTC	CASSIGDHSYEQYF
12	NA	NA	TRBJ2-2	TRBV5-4	TGTGCCAGCAGCGCGGGGTCCGGGGAGCTGTTTTTT	CASSAGSGELFF
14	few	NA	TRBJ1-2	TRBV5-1	TGCGCCAGCAGCTTGGGACAGACGGACGATGGCTACACCTTC	CASSLGQTDDGYTF
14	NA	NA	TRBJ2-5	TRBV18	TGTGCCAGCTCACCACCCGCGGTATTGGAGACCCAGTACTTC	CASSPPAVLETQYF